This T cell receptor beta chain was captured in a study of cytomegalovirus exposure and HLA in healthy donors. Study results and limitations: When analyzed later, a missense DCLRE1C variant was found to be linked to TCR beta V- and J-gene trimming.

PCR involved 60 Vbeta and 13 Jbeta primers. Sequencing was performed with immunoSEQ multiplex PCR; in TCRdb, only in-frame clones are kept and a portion is missing. The repertoire holds some 180,000 clones, with under 85% as singletons. The germline V and J ends were trimmed by 5 bases and 0 bases, with 5 bases remaining between them. The germline V gene has CDR1 MDHEN and CDR2 SYDVKM. There are 13 residues in the CDR3. This clone was recorded a few times. Antigen unknown. The sequence derives from a male donor in good health and CMV-seronegative. The rearrangement uses TRBV28 and TRBJ2-1; no clear D. The specimen was PBMCs. The CDR3 reads CASSISSYNEQFF. CDR3 in DNA: TGTGCCAGCAGTATCAGCTCCTACAATGAGCAGTTCTTC.